Below are 30 T cell receptor beta chains sequenced from a single sample in a study of T cell repertoires in cytomegalovirus infection. What these receptors recognize is not known. MiXCR, applied by TCRdb to the reads, yields one record per CDR3 protein. The data contain 640,000 or so distinct CDR3 sequences, 30% to 40% of them singletons. Sequenced here: cultured PBMCs, sampled from culture after CMV antigen stimulation. These receptors came from a human donor in good health (CMV status not recorded). Some clones in this sample may be carry-over from other donors' samples.

The chain is built from TRBV7-2 and TRBJ2-2; 12 bases fit TRBD2. Trimming took 1 base from V and 9 from J; bases not matched to a gene: 6. CDR1 and CDR2 (germline): SGHTA, FQGNSA. This CDR3 spans 16 amino acids. CDR3 bases: TGTGCCAGCAGCTTAGACAGGACTAGCGGGACTCGGGAGCTGTTTTTT. It encodes CASSLDRTSGTRELFF. Complete variable domain (other parts from reference TRBV7-2 and TRBJ2-2): GAGVSQSPSNKVTEKGKDVELRCDPISGHTALYWYRQSLGQGLEFLIYFQGNSAPDKSGLPSDRFSAERTGGSVSTLTIQRTQQEDSAVYLCASSLDRTSGTRELFFGEGSRLTVL.

The CDR3 region is CASSQDGPFEQYF. The DNA for the CDR3 is TGCGCCAGCAGCCAAGATGGCCCCTTTGAGCAGTATTTT. The chain couples TRBV4-1 to TRBJ2-3; D not resolved. Trimming pared 0 bases from V and 11 bases from J, leaving 12 bases between. The germline CDR1 and CDR2 sequences are MGHRA and YSYEKL. This CDR3 region has 13 residues.

This clonotype occurred a few times. The J gene is TRBJ2-7, the V gene TRBV6-6, with 8 positions matching TRBD1. This CDR3 has 15 residues. Trimming took 6 bases from V and 3 from J; bases not matched to a gene: 10. Germline V gene sequence: CDR1 MNHNY, CDR2 SVGAGI (reference sequence). Written as DNA, the CDR3 is TGTGCCAGCAGCCGCAGACAGGGGAGGATCTACGAGCAGTACTTC. Protein product: CASSRRQGRIYEQYF.

Only a few counts were recorded for this clonotype. This chain links TRBV7-9 with TRBJ2-3; the D is unclear. The CDR3 runs to 15 residues. CDR1 is SEHNR and CDR2 is FQNEAQ in the germline V gene (reference sequence). Deletions cut 5 bases from V and 4 bases from J, with 16 bases between. CDR3 sequence reads: CASSPTIELADTQYF. In DNA form, the CDR3 reads TGTGCCAGCAGCCCCACAATCGAGCTGGCAGATACGCAGTATTTT.

The chain recombines TRBV4-3 with TRBJ2-6; TRBD2 is a possible D gene (5 bases). Germline V lookup: CDR1 LGHNA, CDR2 YSLEER. V dropped 0 bases and J dropped 3 bases, with 9 bases sitting between them. This CDR3 has 16 residues. The CDR3 DNA is TGCGCCAGCAGCCAAGATCCCCGGGGTGGGGCCAACGTCCTGACTTTC. It yields the protein CASSQDPRGGANVLTF.

This sequence joins TRBV20-1 and TRBJ1-2; weak D call: TRBD1 (6 bases). This CDR3 contains 12 residues. Trimming left V 7 bases short and J 2 bases short, with 11 bases between. Germline V lookup: CDR1 DFQATT, CDR2 SNEGSKA (reference sequence). Written as DNA, the CDR3 is TGCAGTGGCAACAGGGAGAACTATGGCTACACCTTC. Translated, it gives CSGNRENYGYTF.

The V call is TRBV18, the J call TRBJ2-2, with 9 bases matching TRBD1. Germline lookup yields CDR1 KGHSH and CDR2 LQKENI. The CDR3 contains 15 residues. V shed 6 bases and J 4 bases; nucleotides not matched to a gene: 6. CDR3 DNA sequence: TGTGCCAGCTCGTTCACAGGGGGCGTCACCGGGGAGCTGTTTTTT. It yields the protein CASSFTGGVTGELFF.

This clonotype was counted between two and nine times. V and J are TRBV7-6 and TRBJ2-1, with 10 bases lining up with TRBD2. The CDR3 has 13 amino acids. With 5 bases clipped from V and 11 bases from J, the junction kept 6 bases outside the gene matches. Germline lookup yields CDR1 SGHVS and CDR2 FNYEAQ. CDR3 residues: CASSPGLATQQFF. The CDR3 DNA reads as TGTGCCAGCAGCCCGGGACTAGCGACCCAGCAGTTCTTC.

This clonotype was counted between two and nine times. V gene TRBV2 combines with J gene TRBJ2-5; D unclear. CDR3 length: 14 residues. Trimming removed 0 bases at V and 4 bases at J, with 9 bases between. The germline V gene has CDR1 SNHLY and CDR2 FYNNEI. CDR3 sequence reads: CASSEANRVETQYF. The DNA of the CDR3 is TGTGCCAGCAGTGAAGCTAATAGGGTAGAGACCCAGTACTTC.

The V and J genes are TRBV7-9 and TRBJ1-1; TRBD1 is a possible D gene (6 bases). With 5 bases removed from V and 13 bases from J, the gap between germline ends came to 23 bases. Germline CDR1 is SEHNR and CDR2 is FQNEAQ (reference sequence). This CDR3 contains 14 residues. CDR3 in amino acids: CASSESQGRRGGFF. The CDR3, as DNA: TGTGCCAGCAGCGAGTCACAGGGCCGCCGCGGGGGTTTCTTT.

The CDR3 region has the DNA TGCAGTGCTGAACAGGGAGACTATGGCTACACCTTC. It yields the protein CSAEQGDYGYTF. This chain links TRBV20-1 with TRBJ1-2; tentatively, D is TRBD1 (6 bases). The CDR3 is 12 residues long. The germline V gene has CDR1 DFQATT and CDR2 SNEGSKA (reference sequence). The V gene lost 5 bases and the J gene lost 3 bases, with 10 bases spanning the gap.

In its sample, this clonotype was seen a few times. This chain joins TRBV7-9 and TRBJ2-1; the match to TRBD2 covers 7 bases. The CDR3 has 15 residues. Germline V gene lookup returns CDR1 SEHNR and CDR2 FQNEAQ (reference sequence). The ends lost 5 bases at V and 9 bases at J; junction bases unmatched: 13. The CDR3 DNA follows: TGTGCCAGCAGCGAGCCAGCGGGGTGGGCGGGTGAGCAGTTCTTC. This translates into CASSEPAGWAGEQFF.

V gene TRBV10-3 combines with J gene TRBJ2-5, with D possibly being TRBD2 (5 bases). The CDR3 sequence is 15 residues long. Germline CDR1 and CDR2: ENHRY and SYGVKD. The V gene lost 0 bases and the J gene lost 0 bases, with 8 bases spanning the gap. This CDR3 reads CAISESGSYQETQYF. In DNA form, the CDR3 reads TGTGCCATCAGTGAGTCTGGGAGTTACCAAGAGACCCAGTACTTC.

This clonotype was found a few times. The chain joins TRBV7-6 to TRBJ2-2; tentative D call: TRBD2 (6 bases). This CDR3 is built from 16 residues. Trimming left V 5 bases short and J 5 bases short, with 18 bases between. The germline gives CDR1 SGHVS, CDR2 FNYEAQ. The DNA for the CDR3 is TGTGCCAGCAGCCCCCACTCGGGACTCCTAACCGGGGAGCTGTTTTTT. The encoded protein is CASSPHSGLLTGELFF.

About this clonotype itself: Relative to the germline gene, one junction end is altered; a read error may explain this. The chain combines TRBV7-9 with TRBJ1-1, with a possible D match to TRBD1 (5 bases). Germline lookup yields CDR1 SEHNR and CDR2 FQNEAQ (reference sequence). This CDR3 is built from 13 residues. The CDR3 spells CTSSVDRNTEAFF. The CDR3 coding sequence is TGTACCAGCAGCGTAGACAGAAACACTGAAGCTTTCTTT.

This clonotype appeared a few times. The chain uses TRBV6-6 and TRBJ2-5; the match to TRBD1 covers 8 bases. The V and J ends lost 5 bases and 6 bases, in that order; junction bases with no gene match: 8. Germline V CDR1 and CDR2: MNHNY, SVGAGI (reference sequence). The CDR3 contains 14 residues. The chain's CDR3 is CASSNPGGTKTQYF. CDR3 bases: TGTGCCAGCAGTAATCCAGGGGGCACGAAGACCCAGTACTTC.

Only a few counts were recorded for this clonotype. The chain employs TRBV20-1 and TRBJ1-3; a weak D match, TRBD1 (6 bases). The CDR3 spans 15 residues. Germline CDR1 DFQATT, CDR2 SNEGSKA (reference sequence). V was trimmed by 5 bases and J by 4 bases, leaving 18 bases between them. CDR3 amino acids: CSARWGANGGNTIYF. The CDR3 nucleotides read TGCAGTGCTCGATGGGGGGCTAACGGAGGAAACACCATATATTTT.

This clonotype showed up just a few times. The chain employs TRBV7-2 and TRBJ1-1; D ambiguous. Germline V gene data show CDR1 as SGHTA and CDR2 as FQGNSA. CDR3 size: 15 residues. The V gene lost 5 bases and the J gene lost 0 bases, with 13 bases spanning the gap. CDR3 nucleotide sequence: TGTGCCAGCAGCCGATCGACCGCGATGAACACTGAAGCTTTCTTT. Translating it yields CASSRSTAMNTEAFF.

As to this clonotype: It may be a read error: a sequence one base away is much more abundant. This chain joins TRBV7-6 and TRBJ2-3; the match to TRBD2 covers 12 bases. CDR1 is SGHVS, CDR2 FNYEAQ, per germline. There are 17 residues in the CDR3. CDR3 bases: TGTGCCAGCAGCTTACTCTCGACTAGCGGGAGCACAGATACGCGGTATTTT. As protein: CASSLLSTSGSTDTRYF.

V is TRBV5-4 and J is TRBJ1-1, with D possibly being TRBD1 (5 bases). V was clipped by 0 bases and J by 2 bases, with 17 bases between them. Germline V gene lookup returns CDR1 SGHNT and CDR2 YYREEE (reference sequence). The CDR3 length is 17 residues. CDR3 amino acids: CASSLAERGLRNTEAFF. CDR3 sequence (DNA): TGTGCCAGCAGCTTGGCCGAGAGGGGACTCAGAAACACTGAAGCTTTCTTT.

The V and J genes are TRBV12-5 and TRBJ2-1; the D gene could be TRBD1 or TRBD2 (5 bases each). CDR3 size: 14 residues. Germline CDR1 LGHNT, CDR2 FRNRAP. Trimming took 6 bases from V and 0 from J, leaving 9 bases between them. The CDR3 loop reads CASGDTSSYNEQFF. The CDR3 nucleotides are TGTGCTAGTGGGGACACTAGCTCCTACAATGAGCAGTTCTTC.

The rearrangement joins TRBV6-2 or TRBV6-3 to TRBJ1-2; D is undetermined. Germline assignment: CDR1 MNHEY and CDR2 SVGEGT. The V end lost 6 bases, the J end lost 6 bases, and 14 bases lay between the germline ends. The CDR3 loop spans 13 amino acids. CDR3 nucleotide sequence: TGTGCCAGCAGCTCCGGGAGCTTAGATGGCTACACCTTC. Encoded protein: CASSSGSLDGYTF.

The chain carries TRBV11-3 and TRBJ2-1; no firm D call. The length of the CDR3 is 15 residues. Germline CDR1 is SGHNT and CDR2 is YENEEA. Trimming cost V 0 bases and J 2 bases, with 8 bases left between them. The CDR3 is CASSLESNAYNEQFF. Here the CDR3 DNA reads TGTGCCAGCAGCTTAGAGTCCAACGCCTACAATGAGCAGTTCTTC.

The chain has TRBV7-9 and TRBJ2-7; D remains unclear. The CDR3 is 14 amino acids. Germline CDR1 is SEHNR and CDR2 is FQNEAQ (reference sequence). The V and J ends lost 5 bases and 3 bases respectively, with 14 bases between them. DNA for the CDR3: TGTGCCAGCAGCCCTCGTCCACCCCTCTACGAGCAGTACTTC. Translating gives CASSPRPPLYEQYF.

This rearrangement joins TRBV27 to TRBJ2-6, with D possibly matching TRBD2 (7 bases). Per germline, CDR1 MNHEY and CDR2 SMNVEV (reference sequence). V lost 5 bases to trimming and J lost 1 base, with 12 bases between them. The CDR3 sequence is 16 residues long. The DNA for the CDR3 is TGTGCCAGCAGTCGGGGGGCGGGTTCTGGGGCCAACGTCCTGACTTTC. Its translation: CASSRGAGSGANVLTF.

This clonotype was observed a handful of times. The rearrangement links TRBV6-6 to TRBJ1-4; 10 nucleotides align to TRBD1. Germline-derived CDR1 and CDR2 are MNHNY and SVGAGI (reference sequence). CDR3 size: 21 residues. The trim removed 5 bases at V and 0 bases at J, leaving 18 bases unmatched. The CDR3 DNA reads TGTGCCAGCAGTAAACAAACCCCCGGGACAGGGGATATGCCAACTAATGAAAAACTGTTTTTT. This translates into CASSKQTPGTGDMPTNEKLFF.

This clonotype was counted ten times or more. The chain carries TRBV7-6 and TRBJ2-7; the D is unclear. The CDR3 is made up of 15 amino acids. Germline values: CDR1 SGHVS, CDR2 FNYEAQ. Trimming cost V 1 base and J 3 bases, with 13 bases left between them. CDR3 nucleotides: TGTGCCAGCAGCTTAGGGTCCGGGTTGTTCTACGAGCAGTACTTC. The encoded protein is CASSLGSGLFYEQYF.

This chain links TRBV20-1 with TRBJ2-7; no firm D call. From germline, CDR1 is DFQATT and CDR2 SNEGSKA (reference sequence). CDR3 length equals 12 residues. The V end lost 3 bases, the J end lost 4 bases, and 10 bases lay between the germline ends. CDR3 nucleotide sequence: TGCAGTGCTAGCCCAAAAGGGTACGAGCAGTACTTC. Its translation is CSASPKGYEQYF.

This clonotype was recorded a few times. The chain links TRBV20-1 to TRBJ2-3; 12 nucleotides match TRBD2. CDR3 length: 14 residues. The ends lost 5 bases at V and 2 bases at J; junction bases unmatched: 2. Germline V gives CDR1 DFQATT, CDR2 SNEGSKA (reference sequence). The CDR3 nucleotides are TGCAGTGCTCGGACTAGCGGGGCCACAGATACGCAGTATTTT. Amino acids: CSARTSGATDTQYF.

The CDR3 DNA reads TGTGCCAGCAGCAATAGATGGACGGAGCAGCCCCAGCATTTT. Translated: CASSNRWTEQPQHF. The genes are TRBV28 and TRBJ1-5, with D uncertain. This CDR3 has 14 residues. Germline-derived CDR1 and CDR2 are MDHEN and SYDVKM. V was pared by 6 bases and J by 7 bases, with 16 bases between.